This T cell receptor (beta chain) appears in the sequencing data of a study of cytotoxic CD8 clonotypes in ibrutinib-treated CLL. The method was immunoSEQ multiplex PCR; TCRdb's version includes in-frame clones alone and lacks a portion of them. The sample shows roughly 150,000 clones, 70% to 80% of them seen only once. The receptor comes from a human donor with chronic lymphocytic leukemia. Sequenced material: PBMCs, taken after 24 months of ibrutinib treatment.

CDR3 sequence reads: CASSAQQGMGGYTF. The CDR3 nucleotides read TGTGCCAGCAGCGCCCAACAGGGGATGGGGGGCTACACCTTC. The V gene is TRBV7-3, the J gene TRBJ1-2, with 7 bases identical to TRBD1. Per germline, CDR1 SGHTA and CDR2 FQGTGA. This CDR3 contains 14 residues. Unmatched junction bases numbered 11, after V lost 5 bases and J lost 8 bases.